The entry below describes one T cell receptor (beta chain). Its antigen is still unknown. Combining a sample-barcoded 5' primer with a J-beta primer mix, a second PCR ran for roughly 6 to 11 cycles. Sequencing yielded, for each sample, at least 2.5 million paired-end reads carrying CDR3. Each CDR3 protein is one row after TCRdb ran MiXCR on the 5' RACE reads. The sample yields roughly 680,000 distinct CDR3 sequences, approximately 50% seen once. CDR3 length equals 16 residues. The junction had 10 bases not matched to a gene; V was cut back by 6 bases and J by 5 bases. Germline lookup yields CDR1 SGHTA and CDR2 FQGNSA. This sample is part of a study of blood T cells in healthy people across ages. Study results and caveats: It was the long-lived donors that had more naive CD4+ cells and higher diversity than aged donors. Possibly, changes in expanded clonotypes were confounded because donor CMV status was unknown.

The sample consisted of blood. This chain joins TRBV7-2 and TRBJ2-2; 9 bases align to TRBD1. This receptor was obtained from a woman in her sixties in good health. CDR3 region: CASRKPGQGRTGELFF. CDR3 bases: TGTGCCAGCAGGAAACCGGGACAGGGCCGAACCGGGGAGCTGTTTTTT.